The 27 T cell receptor beta chains given below trace back to one sample, sequenced in a study of regulatory and conventional T cells in RAG deficiency. TCRdb's table, derived via immunoSEQ multiplex PCR, lists solely in-frame clones and lacks some. The sample consists of about 46,000 clones, around 90% of them appearing once. The sorted conventional CD4+ T cells were CD25-low and CD127-high, with genomic DNA sequenced. These sequences were also reported in another study, on regulatory T cells. That study adds: Primers: 52 TRBV forward and 13 TRBJ reverse.

Input material: CD4+ effector T cells sorted from blood. Receptor source: a human donor in good health.

The rearrangement joins TRBV25-1 to TRBJ2-5, with a tentative D call TRBD1 (6 bases). This CDR3 has 18 amino acids. Between the trimmed V and J ends, which lost 1 base and 5 bases, there was a span of 23 bases. The germline CDR1 and CDR2 sequences are MGHDK and SYGVNS. Here the CDR3 DNA reads TGTGCCAGCAGTGAATCCTCTACCACAGGGACCCGGTTTGAGACCCAGTACTTC. It is translated as CASSESSTTGTRFETQYF. Based on the CDR3 plus reference TRBV25-1 and TRBJ2-5, the full variable domain is EADIYQTPRYLVIGTGKKITLECSQTMGHDKMYWYQQDPGMELHLIHYSYGVNSTEKGDLSSESTVSRIRTEHFPLTLESARPSHTSQYLCASSESSTTGTRFETQYFGPGTRLLVL.

The chain joins TRBV12-5 to TRBJ2-5; D is unclear. The DNA matches TRBJ2-7 better at its end, which makes the J call doubtful. There are 13 residues in the CDR3. Germline assignment: CDR1 LGHNT and CDR2 FRNRAP. This CDR3 is CASGRPDTFEQYF. CDR3 sequence (DNA): TGTGCTAGTGGCCGACCCGACACTTTCGAGCAGTACTTC.

J is TRBJ1-5 and V is TRBV18; D not certain. Trimming left V 2 bases short and J 5 bases short, with 13 bases between. CDR3 length: 15 residues. Germline V gene sequence: CDR1 KGHSH, CDR2 LQKENI. CDR3 coding DNA: TGTGCCAGCTCACCAGTAACAGACCTTGATCAGCCCCAGCATTTT. Protein sequence: CASSPVTDLDQPQHF.

The V and J genes are TRBV27 and TRBJ2-7; unclear D gene. CDR3 size: 14 residues. Germline CDR1 reads MNHEY; CDR2 reads SMNVEV (reference sequence). The V and J ends lost 0 bases and 4 bases respectively, with 10 bases between them. The DNA of the CDR3 is TGTGCCAGCAGTTTATCAGGCTCAAGATACGAGCAGTACTTC. Amino acid sequence: CASSLSGSRYEQYF.

The chain links TRBV25-1 to TRBJ2-7, with 8 nucleotides matching TRBD2. Losses at the gene ends were 8 bases for V and 3 bases for J; bases not matched to a gene: 6. This CDR3 is built from 13 residues. Germline CDR1 is MGHDK and CDR2 is SYGVNS. In DNA form, the CDR3 reads TGTGCCAGCTTACGGGAGGGTCACTACGAGCAGTACTTC. Its translation: CASLREGHYEQYF.

The chain recombines TRBV27 with TRBJ1-6; D is possibly TRBD1 (5 bases). V lost 2 bases, J lost 6 bases, and 11 bases lay in between. This CDR3 has 15 residues. Germline V lookup: CDR1 MNHEY, CDR2 SMNVEV (reference sequence). CDR3 nucleotide sequence: TGTGCCAGCAGTTTAGGGGGACTATCTAATTCACCCCTCCACTTT. Amino acids: CASSLGGLSNSPLHF.

The CDR3 is CASSFEGARNTIYF. The CDR3 DNA is TGTGCCAGCAGCTTCGAGGGGGCAAGAAACACCATATATTTT. J is TRBJ1-3 and V is TRBV11-2, with 7 bases matching TRBD1. The CDR3 consists of 14 residues. CDR1 is SGHAT, CDR2 FQNNGV, per germline. Germline trimming cut 3 bases from V and 5 bases from J; bases unmatched to any gene: 4.

The J gene is TRBJ1-6, the V gene TRBV19; 7 bases line up with TRBD1. The CDR3 consists of 13 residues. Germline CDR1 and CDR2: LNHDA and SQIVND (reference sequence). With V trimmed by 9 bases and J by 8 bases, 7 bases remained unmatched. The CDR3 region is CASSQGFDSPLHF. Here the CDR3 DNA reads TGTGCCAGCTCACAGGGGTTCGATTCACCCCTCCACTTT. Complete variable domain (other parts from reference TRBV19 and TRBJ1-6): DGGITQSPKYLFRKEGQNVTLSCEQNLNHDAMYWYRQDPGQGLRLIYYSQIVNDFQKGDIAEGYSVSREKKESFPLTVTSAQKNPTAFYLCASSQGFDSPLHFGNGTRLTVT.

Of note for this clone: The DNA is left out, because the CDR3 cannot be placed on it with certainty; the CDR3 is given as TCRdb lists it. This chain joins TRBV28 and TRBJ1-4. In germline, CDR1 is MDHEN, CDR2 SYDVKM. The CDR3 comprises 14 residues, both ends counted. The CDR3 sequence is CASSLSGPGKNCFF.

The chain combines TRBV5-1 with TRBJ2-2; no clear D gene. The CDR3 runs to 15 residues. V lost 0 bases, J lost 0 bases, and 6 bases lay in between. Germline assignment: CDR1 SGHRS and CDR2 YFSETQ. CDR3 amino acids: CASSLGSTNTGELFF. CDR3 DNA sequence: TGCGCCAGCAGCTTGGGATCGACGAACACCGGGGAGCTGTTTTTT.

The chain employs TRBV19 and TRBJ1-5; D uncertain. The CDR3 contains 14 residues. The V end was cut by 5 bases, the J end by 0 bases, with 8 bases between. CDR1 and CDR2 from the germline V gene are LNHDA and SQIVND (reference sequence). CDR3 DNA: TGTGCCAGTAGTCCGACCTTTAGCAATCAGCCCCAGCATTTT. Residues: CASSPTFSNQPQHF. The full variable domain, in which reference TRBV19 and TRBJ1-5 provide the parts outside the CDR3, is DGGITQSPKYLFRKEGQNVTLSCEQNLNHDAMYWYRQDPGQGLRLIYYSQIVNDFQKGDIAEGYSVSREKKESFPLTVTSAQKNPTAFYLCASSPTFSNQPQHFGDGTRLSIL.

Worth noting for this clone: One end of the junction does not line up with germline, which may come from a read error. The V call is TRBV7-7, the J call TRBJ2-1; 7 bases match TRBD2. In germline, CDR1 is SSHAT, CDR2 FNYEAQ (reference sequence). The CDR3 has 16 amino acids. CDR3 bases: TGTGCTAGCAGTAGCCTTGGCGGGAGCTCCTACAATGAGCAGTTCTTC. This sequence encodes CASSSLGGSSYNEQFF.

The CDR3 is CASSLVTSGSYNEQFF. Written as DNA, the CDR3 is TGTGCCAGCAGCTTAGTGACTAGCGGGTCCTACAATGAGCAGTTCTTC. J is TRBJ2-1 and V is TRBV11-3; 10 bases are shared with TRBD2. The CDR3 length is 16 residues. Trimming removed 1 base from V and 1 base from J; junction bases left unmatched: 1. Germline loops: CDR1 SGHNT, CDR2 YENEEA.

The chain links TRBV28 to TRBJ1-6; D remains ambiguous. The V end was cut by 7 bases, the J end by 14 bases, with 18 bases between. The CDR3 totals 13 residues. Germline-derived CDR1 and CDR2 are MDHEN and SYDVKM. CDR3 in DNA: TGTGCCAGCACCACGGGTGGGGTCTTAACCCTCCACTTT. It is translated as CASTTGGVLTLHF. The full variable domain, its missing parts supplied by reference TRBV28 and TRBJ1-6, is DVKVTQSSRYLVKRTGEKVFLECVQDMDHENMFWYRQDPGLGLRLIYFSYDVKMKEKGDIPEGYSVSREKKERFSLILESASTNQTSMYLCASTTGGVLTLHFGNGTRLTVT.

This sequence joins TRBV7-9 and TRBJ2-7, with 9 bases aligning to TRBD1. J lost 2 bases, V lost 5 bases, and 4 bases had no gene match. The germline V gene has CDR1 SEHNR and CDR2 FQNEAQ (reference sequence). This CDR3 comprises 14 residues. The CDR3 sequence is CASSPGQGPYEQYF. The CDR3 DNA follows: TGTGCCAGCAGCCCCGGACAGGGGCCCTACGAGCAGTACTTC.

V usage is TRBV5-1 and J usage is TRBJ1-4, with D maybe TRBD1 (5 bases). This CDR3 region has 15 residues. CDR1 and CDR2 (germline): SGHRS, YFSETQ. V lost 0 bases and J 1 base, leaving 7 bases between the germline ends. The CDR3 region is CASSLAGRTNEKLFF. As DNA, the CDR3 is TGCGCCAGCAGCTTGGCAGGGCGAACTAATGAAAAACTGTTTTTT.

This clone appeared once. The chain recombines TRBV5-6 with TRBJ2-7; TRBD1 matches 8 bases. This CDR3 spans 14 amino acids. After removal of 4 bases from V and 2 bases from J, the junction contained 5 bases not matched to a gene. Germline V gene data show CDR1 as SGHDT and CDR2 as YYEEEE. The CDR3 DNA is TGTGCCAGCAGCCCGACAGGGGAGGCCTACGAGCAGTACTTC. Amino acids: CASSPTGEAYEQYF.

The chain carries TRBV7-2 and TRBJ2-3; the match to TRBD1 covers 7 bases. V gave up 1 base and J gave up 5 bases; unmatched junction bases: 15. The CDR3 has 18 residues. Germline assignment: CDR1 SGHTA and CDR2 FQGNSA. CDR3: CASSLVPLTGVRGDTQYF. CDR3 DNA sequence: TGTGCCAGCAGCTTAGTTCCCCTAACAGGGGTCCGGGGAGATACGCAGTATTTT.

The CDR3 DNA sequence: TGCAGCGTTGTCGCGGGTAAGCAGTACTTC. Translation gives CSVVAGKQYF. This chain connects TRBV29-1 to TRBJ2-7, with D possibly TRBD2 on 5 matching bases. There are 10 residues in the CDR3. Trimming shortened V by 4 bases and J by 8 bases, and 9 bases separated the two germline ends. CDR1 SQVTM and CDR2 ANQGSEA come from the germline V gene.

The J gene is TRBJ1-1, the V gene TRBV5-5; the D gene is possibly TRBD1 (6 bases). The CDR3 loop spans 14 amino acids. V gave up 2 bases and J gave up 1 base, with 9 bases separating them. Germline assignment: CDR1 SGHKS and CDR2 YYEKEE (reference sequence). The CDR3 nucleotides read TGTGCCAGCAGCTTTGGGACAACGAACACTGAAGCTTTCTTT. This sequence encodes CASSFGTTNTEAFF.

Concerning this clone: A junction boundary mismatches the germline segment, possibly from a read error. The sample contains more than one DNA sequence encoding this CDR3. The genes are TRBV6-5 and TRBJ2-7, with 9 bases aligning to TRBD2. The germline V gene encodes CDR1 MNHEY and CDR2 SVGAGI. This CDR3 is built from 15 residues. The CDR3 spells CASNSRGGGAYEQYF. CDR3 nucleotides: TGCGCCAGCAACTCTAGGGGCGGGGGGGCCTACGAGCAGTACTTC.

V usage is TRBV10-1 and J usage is TRBJ2-3; D is unclear. This CDR3 is 16 amino acids long. V lost 5 bases and J lost 2, with 17 bases in between. CDR1 is WNHNN, CDR2 SYGVQD, per germline (reference sequence). The chain's CDR3 is CASSTGVGKLTDTQYF. The CDR3 DNA sequence: TGCGCCAGCAGTACTGGGGTAGGGAAACTCACAGATACGCAGTATTTT.

This chain connects TRBV6-5 to TRBJ1-2; no firm D call. Trimming removed 0 bases from V and 1 base from J, with 9 bases in between. Germline-derived CDR1 and CDR2 are MNHEY and SVGAGI. The CDR3 loop spans 15 amino acids. The CDR3: CASSYSTRNNYGYTF. The DNA for the CDR3 is TGTGCCAGCAGTTACTCGACAAGAAATAACTATGGCTACACCTTC.

This clone was seen just once. The chain uses TRBV7-9 and TRBJ2-1; 9 bases are shared with TRBD1. With 6 bases clipped from V and 4 bases from J, the junction kept 4 bases outside the gene matches. The CDR3 has 14 residues. The germline V gene encodes CDR1 SEHNR and CDR2 FQNEAQ (reference sequence). The CDR3 spells CASRRGQGYNEQFF. CDR3 nucleotides: TGTGCCAGCAGAAGAGGACAGGGGTACAATGAGCAGTTCTTC.

This chain connects TRBV6-6 to TRBJ2-1; 9 bases agree with TRBD1. CDR1 is MNHNY, CDR2 SVGAGI, per germline (reference sequence). CDR3 length: 13 amino acids. V shed 6 bases, J shed 6 bases, and the junction held 3 bases outside the gene matches. The CDR3 DNA is TGTGCCAGCAGACCGGGACAGGGCAATGAGCAGTTCTTC. Translated, it gives CASRPGQGNEQFF.

This clone was counted a single time. The J gene is TRBJ1-1, the V gene TRBV28; D perhaps matches TRBD1 (5 bases). The CDR3 is made up of 13 amino acids. Germline V CDR1 and CDR2: MDHEN, SYDVKM. CDR3 bases: TGTGGGTCGGGGCCGCATATGAACACTGAAGCTTTCTTT. This encodes CGSGPHMNTEAFF.

The rearrangement joins TRBV15 to TRBJ2-5; 7 nucleotides line up with TRBD1. V lost 0 bases, J lost 2 bases, and 6 bases stayed unmatched. The CDR3 loop spans 16 amino acids. Germline V gene data show CDR1 as LNHNV and CDR2 as YYDKDF (reference sequence). CDR3 residues: CATSRDGWTGQETQYF. The CDR3 DNA sequence: TGTGCCACCAGCAGAGATGGTTGGACAGGTCAAGAGACCCAGTACTTC.